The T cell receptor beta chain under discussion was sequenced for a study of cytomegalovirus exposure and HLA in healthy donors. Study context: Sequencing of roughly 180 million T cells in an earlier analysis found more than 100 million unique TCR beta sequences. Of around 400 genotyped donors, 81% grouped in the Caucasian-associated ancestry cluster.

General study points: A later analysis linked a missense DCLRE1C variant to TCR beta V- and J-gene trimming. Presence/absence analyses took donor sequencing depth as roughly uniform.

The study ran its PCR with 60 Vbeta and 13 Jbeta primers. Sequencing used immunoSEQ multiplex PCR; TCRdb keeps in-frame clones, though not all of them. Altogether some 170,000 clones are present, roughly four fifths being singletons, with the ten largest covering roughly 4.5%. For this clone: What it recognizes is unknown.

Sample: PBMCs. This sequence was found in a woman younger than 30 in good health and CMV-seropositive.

The CDR3 sequence: CASSFSLNTEAFF. The CDR3 DNA reads TGCGCCAGCAGCTTTAGCTTGAACACTGAAGCTTTCTTT. The rearrangement joins TRBV5-1 to TRBJ1-1; no firm D call. Trimming left V 2 bases short and J 0 bases short, with 5 bases between. This CDR3 has 13 amino acids. Germline CDR1 reads SGHRS; CDR2 reads YFSETQ.